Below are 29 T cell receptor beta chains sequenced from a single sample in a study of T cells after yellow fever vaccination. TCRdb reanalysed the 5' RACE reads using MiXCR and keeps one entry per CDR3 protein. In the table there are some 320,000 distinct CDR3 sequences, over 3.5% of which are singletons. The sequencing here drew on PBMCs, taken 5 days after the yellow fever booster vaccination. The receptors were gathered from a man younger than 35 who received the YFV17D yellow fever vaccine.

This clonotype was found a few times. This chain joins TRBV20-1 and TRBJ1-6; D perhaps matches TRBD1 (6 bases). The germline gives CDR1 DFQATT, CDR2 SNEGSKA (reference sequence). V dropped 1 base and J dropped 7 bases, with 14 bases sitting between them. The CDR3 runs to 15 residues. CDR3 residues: CSARAGAGVNSPLHF. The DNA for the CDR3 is TGCAGTGCTAGAGCCGGTGCAGGGGTCAATTCACCCCTCCACTTT.

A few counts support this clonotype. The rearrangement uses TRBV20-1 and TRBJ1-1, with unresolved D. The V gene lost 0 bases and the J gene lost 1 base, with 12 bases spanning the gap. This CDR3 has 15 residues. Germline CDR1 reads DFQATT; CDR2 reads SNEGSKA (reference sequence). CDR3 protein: CSARDQPHANTEAFF. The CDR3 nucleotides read TGCAGTGCTAGAGACCAGCCCCATGCGAACACTGAAGCTTTCTTT.

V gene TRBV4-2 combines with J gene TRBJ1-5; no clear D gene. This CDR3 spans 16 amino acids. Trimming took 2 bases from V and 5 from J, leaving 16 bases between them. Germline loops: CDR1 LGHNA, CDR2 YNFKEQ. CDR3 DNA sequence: TGTGCCAGCAGCCAACGACTTGGGATGGGCGATCAGCCCCAGCATTTT. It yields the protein CASSQRLGMGDQPQHF.

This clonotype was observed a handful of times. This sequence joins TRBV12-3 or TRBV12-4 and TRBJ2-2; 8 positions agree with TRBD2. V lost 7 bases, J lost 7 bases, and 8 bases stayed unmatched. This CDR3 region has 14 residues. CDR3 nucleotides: TGTGCCAGCATGCCCGGGGGGGACGGCGGGGAGCTGTTTTTT. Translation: CASMPGGDGGELFF.

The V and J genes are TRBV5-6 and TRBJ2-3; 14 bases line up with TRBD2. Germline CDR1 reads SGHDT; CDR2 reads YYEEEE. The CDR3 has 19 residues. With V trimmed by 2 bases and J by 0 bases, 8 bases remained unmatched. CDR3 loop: CASSFRTGTSGGSTDTQYF. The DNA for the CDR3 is TGTGCCAGCAGCTTTCGAACCGGGACTAGCGGGGGAAGCACAGATACGCAGTATTTT.

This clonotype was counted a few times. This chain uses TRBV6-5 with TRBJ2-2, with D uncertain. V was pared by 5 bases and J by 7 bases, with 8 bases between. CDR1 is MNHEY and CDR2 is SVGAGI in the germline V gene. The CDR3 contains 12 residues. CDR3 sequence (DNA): TGTGCCAGCAGTGTACAGCGCGGGGAGCTGTTTTTT. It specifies CASSVQRGELFF.

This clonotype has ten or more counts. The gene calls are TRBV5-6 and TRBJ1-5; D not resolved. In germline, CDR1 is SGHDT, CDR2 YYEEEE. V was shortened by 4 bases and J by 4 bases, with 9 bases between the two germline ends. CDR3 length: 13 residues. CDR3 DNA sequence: TGTGCCAGCAGCCTGGACCTGAATCAGCCCCAGCATTTT. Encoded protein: CASSLDLNQPQHF. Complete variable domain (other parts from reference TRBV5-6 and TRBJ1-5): DAGVTQSPTHLIKTRGQQVTLRCSPKSGHDTVSWYQQALGQGPQFIFQYYEEEERQRGNFPDRFSGHQFPNYSSELNVNALLLGDSALYLCASSLDLNQPQHFGDGTRLSIL.

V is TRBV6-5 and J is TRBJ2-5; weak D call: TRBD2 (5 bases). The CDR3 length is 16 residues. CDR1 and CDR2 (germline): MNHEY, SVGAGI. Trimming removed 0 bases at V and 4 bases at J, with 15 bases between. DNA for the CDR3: TGTGCCAGCAGTTACTCGAACGGGGTTGGTAGAGAGACCCAGTACTTC. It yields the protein CASSYSNGVGRETQYF.

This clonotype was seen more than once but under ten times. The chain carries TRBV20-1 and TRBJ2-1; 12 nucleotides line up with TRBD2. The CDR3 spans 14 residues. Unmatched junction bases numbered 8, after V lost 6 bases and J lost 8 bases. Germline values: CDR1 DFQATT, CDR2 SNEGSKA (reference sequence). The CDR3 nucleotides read TGCAGTGCCTTCCGGACTAGCGGGGCTTATGAGCAGTTCTTC. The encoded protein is CSAFRTSGAYEQFF.

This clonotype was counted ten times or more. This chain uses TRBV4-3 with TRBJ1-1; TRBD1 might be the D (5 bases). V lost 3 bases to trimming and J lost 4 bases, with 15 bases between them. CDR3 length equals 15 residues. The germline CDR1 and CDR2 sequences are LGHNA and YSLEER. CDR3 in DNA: TGCGCCAGCAGCCATAGTACAGGAATGGGCACTGAAGCTTTCTTT. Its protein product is CASSHSTGMGTEAFF.

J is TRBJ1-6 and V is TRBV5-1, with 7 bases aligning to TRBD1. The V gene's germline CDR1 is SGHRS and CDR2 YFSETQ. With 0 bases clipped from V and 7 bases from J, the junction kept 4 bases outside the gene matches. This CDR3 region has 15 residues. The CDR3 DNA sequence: TGCGCCAGCAGCTTGGGCAGGGGGGGGAATTCACCCCTCCACTTT. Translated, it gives CASSLGRGGNSPLHF.

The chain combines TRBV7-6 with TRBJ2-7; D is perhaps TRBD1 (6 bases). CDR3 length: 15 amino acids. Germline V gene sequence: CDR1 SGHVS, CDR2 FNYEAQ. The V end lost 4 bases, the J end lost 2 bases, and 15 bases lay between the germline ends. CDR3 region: CASSSGTRLPYEQYF. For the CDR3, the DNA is TGTGCCAGCAGCTCCGGGACACGGTTGCCCTACGAGCAGTACTTC.

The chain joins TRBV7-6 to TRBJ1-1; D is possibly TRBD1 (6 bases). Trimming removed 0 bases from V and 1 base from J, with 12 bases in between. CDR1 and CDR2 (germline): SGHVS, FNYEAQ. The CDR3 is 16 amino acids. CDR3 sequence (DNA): TGTGCCAGCAGCTTAGCGGGCGGGGGCGGGAACACTGAAGCTTTCTTT. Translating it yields CASSLAGGGGNTEAFF.

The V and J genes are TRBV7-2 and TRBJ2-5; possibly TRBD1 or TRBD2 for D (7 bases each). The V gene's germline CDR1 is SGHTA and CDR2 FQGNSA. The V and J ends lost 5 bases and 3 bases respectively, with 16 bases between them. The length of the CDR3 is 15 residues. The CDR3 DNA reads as TGTGCCAGCAGCCCTCGCAGGGGGAGGGAAGAGACCCAGTACTTC. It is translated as CASSPRRGREETQYF.

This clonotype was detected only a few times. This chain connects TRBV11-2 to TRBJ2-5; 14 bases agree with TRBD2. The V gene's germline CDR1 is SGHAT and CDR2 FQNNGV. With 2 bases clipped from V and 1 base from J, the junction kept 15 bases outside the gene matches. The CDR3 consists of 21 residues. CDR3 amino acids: CASSLPPRLGLAGVSQETQYF. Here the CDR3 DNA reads TGTGCCAGCAGCTTACCCCCCCGGTTGGGACTAGCGGGGGTTAGCCAAGAGACCCAGTACTTC.

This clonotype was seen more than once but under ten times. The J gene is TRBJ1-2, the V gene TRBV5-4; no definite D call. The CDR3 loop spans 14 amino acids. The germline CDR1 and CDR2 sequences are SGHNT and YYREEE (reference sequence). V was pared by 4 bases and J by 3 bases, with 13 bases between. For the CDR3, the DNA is TGTGCCAGCAGCCTTGGACTCGGGGACTATGGCTACACCTTC. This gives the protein CASSLGLGDYGYTF.

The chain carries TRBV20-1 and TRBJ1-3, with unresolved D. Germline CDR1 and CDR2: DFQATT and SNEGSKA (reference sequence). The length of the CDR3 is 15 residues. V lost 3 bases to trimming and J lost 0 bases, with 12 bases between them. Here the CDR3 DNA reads TGCAGTGCTAGCTATAGCATTTCCTCTGGAAACACCATATATTTT. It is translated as CSASYSISSGNTIYF.

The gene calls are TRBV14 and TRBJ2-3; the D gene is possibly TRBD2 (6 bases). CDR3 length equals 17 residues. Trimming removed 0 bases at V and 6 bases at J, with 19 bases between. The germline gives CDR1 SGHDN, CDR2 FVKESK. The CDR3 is CASSQETVWTISDTQYF. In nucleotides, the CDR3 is TGTGCCAGCAGCCAAGAGACCGTGTGGACTATTTCGGATACGCAGTATTTT.

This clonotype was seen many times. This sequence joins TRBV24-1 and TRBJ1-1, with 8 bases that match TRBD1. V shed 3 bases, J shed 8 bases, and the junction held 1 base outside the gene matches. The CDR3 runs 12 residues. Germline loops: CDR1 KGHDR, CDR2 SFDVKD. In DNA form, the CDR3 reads TGTGCCACCAGTGATGACAGGGGAGAAGCTTTCTTT. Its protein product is CATSDDRGEAFF.

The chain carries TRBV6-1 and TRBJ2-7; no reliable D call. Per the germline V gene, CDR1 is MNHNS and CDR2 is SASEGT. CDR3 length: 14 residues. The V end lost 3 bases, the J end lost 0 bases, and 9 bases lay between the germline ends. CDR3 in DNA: TGTGCCAGCAGTGAGACGGCGGACTCCTACGAGCAGTACGTC. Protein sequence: CASSETADSYEQYV.

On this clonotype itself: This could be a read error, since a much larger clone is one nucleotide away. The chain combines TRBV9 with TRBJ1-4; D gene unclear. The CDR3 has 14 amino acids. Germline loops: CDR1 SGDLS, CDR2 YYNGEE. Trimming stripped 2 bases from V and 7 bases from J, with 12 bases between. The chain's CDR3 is CASSVSVVGEKLFF. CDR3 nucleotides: TGTGCCAGCAGCGTTTCGGTAGTCGGTGAAAAACTGTTTTTT.

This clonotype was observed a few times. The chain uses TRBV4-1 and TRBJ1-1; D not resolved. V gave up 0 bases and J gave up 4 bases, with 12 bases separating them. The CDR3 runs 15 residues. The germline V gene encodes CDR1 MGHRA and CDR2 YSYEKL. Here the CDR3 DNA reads TGCGCCAGCAGCCAAGAGGGCCTGGCGGGCACTGAAGCTTTCTTT. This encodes CASSQEGLAGTEAFF.

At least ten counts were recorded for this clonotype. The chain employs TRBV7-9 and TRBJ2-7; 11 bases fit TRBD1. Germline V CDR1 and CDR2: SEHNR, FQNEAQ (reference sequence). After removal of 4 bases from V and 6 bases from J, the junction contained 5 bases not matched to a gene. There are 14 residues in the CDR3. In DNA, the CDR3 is TGTGCCAGCAGCTCCAGGGACAGGGGGGCCGAGCAGTACTTC. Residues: CASSSRDRGAEQYF.

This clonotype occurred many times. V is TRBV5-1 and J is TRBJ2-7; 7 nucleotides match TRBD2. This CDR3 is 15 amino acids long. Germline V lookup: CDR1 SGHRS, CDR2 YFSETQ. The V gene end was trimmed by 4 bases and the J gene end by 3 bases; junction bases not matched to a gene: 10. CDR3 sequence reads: CASSPESGEHYEQYF. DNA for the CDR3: TGCGCCAGCAGCCCAGAGAGCGGGGAGCACTACGAGCAGTACTTC.

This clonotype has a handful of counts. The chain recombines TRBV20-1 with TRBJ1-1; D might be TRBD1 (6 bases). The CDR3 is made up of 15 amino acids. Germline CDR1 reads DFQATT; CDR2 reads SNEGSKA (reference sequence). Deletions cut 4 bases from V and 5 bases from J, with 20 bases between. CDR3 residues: CSANTRTEKGTEAFF. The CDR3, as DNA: TGCAGTGCTAATACTCGGACAGAGAAGGGAACTGAAGCTTTCTTT.

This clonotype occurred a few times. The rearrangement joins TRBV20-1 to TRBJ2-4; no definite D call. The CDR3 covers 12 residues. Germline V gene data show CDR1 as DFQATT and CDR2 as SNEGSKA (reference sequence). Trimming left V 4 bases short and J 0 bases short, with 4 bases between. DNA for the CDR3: TGCAGTGCTACCATAGCCAAAAACATTCAGTACTTC. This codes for CSATIAKNIQYF.

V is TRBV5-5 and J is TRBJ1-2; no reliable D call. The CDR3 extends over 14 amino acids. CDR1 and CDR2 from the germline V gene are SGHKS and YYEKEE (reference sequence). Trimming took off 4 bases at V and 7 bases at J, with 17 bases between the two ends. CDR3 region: CASSPWSRGGGYTF. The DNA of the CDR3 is TGTGCCAGCAGCCCATGGAGCCGGGGAGGTGGCTACACCTTC.

CDR3 residues: CASSSGSGADYNEQFF. The CDR3 DNA reads as TGTGCCAGCAGCTCCGGGAGTGGAGCGGACTACAATGAGCAGTTCTTC. V gene TRBV4-2 combines with J gene TRBJ2-1, with a tentative D call TRBD2 (6 bases). Trimming pared 5 bases from V and 3 bases from J, leaving 17 bases between. The CDR3 is made up of 16 amino acids. Per germline, CDR1 LGHNA and CDR2 YNFKEQ.

CDR3: CASSFGQGGADTQYF. DNA for the CDR3: TGTGCCAGCAGCTTCGGGCAGGGAGGGGCAGATACGCAGTATTTT. The chain carries TRBV7-9 and TRBJ2-3; 7 bases match TRBD2. The CDR3 spans 15 residues. From germline, CDR1 is SEHNR and CDR2 FQNEAQ (reference sequence). Unmatched junction bases numbered 7, after V lost 3 bases and J lost 4 bases. Looking up the rest from reference TRBV7-9 and TRBJ2-3 gives the full variable domain: DTGVSQNPRHKITKRGQNVTFRCDPISEHNRLYWYRQTLGQGPEFLTYFQNEAQLEKSRLLSDRFSAERPKGSFSTLEIQRTEQGDSAMYLCASSFGQGGADTQYFGPGTRLTVL.